This T cell receptor beta chain was recorded in a study of blood T cell repertoires in COVID-19. Across the whole study: The United States, Italy and Spain supplied acute and convalescent COVID-19 samples. From T cells, B-cell-depleted T cells, or PBMCs came the material, which was cDNA or gDNA.

The V segment lost 6 bases and the J segment 4 bases; nucleotides outside the gene matches: 5. The germline gives CDR1 MNHEY, CDR2 SVGEGT. The CDR3 runs 14 residues. Measured with immunoSEQ multiplex PCR; TCRdb has only the in-frame clones, and not every one. This table holds roughly 230,000 clones, approximately 88% found once. The source is a human donor in a cohort sampled during active COVID-19. Sequenced sample: peripheral blood. This chain uses TRBV6-2 or TRBV6-3 with TRBJ2-1, with 8 positions matching TRBD2. CDR3 nucleotide sequence: TGTGCCAGCAGCCTGGGACTAGAGTACAATGAGCAGTTCTTC. The encoded protein is CASSLGLEYNEQFF.